The 32 T cell receptor beta chains in this list originate from one sample, sequenced in a study of blood T cell repertoires in COVID-19. Some clones are missing from TCRdb's copy, which holds only in-frame ones; the method was immunoSEQ multiplex PCR. This table holds under 200,000 clones, 70% to 90% found once. The sample taken for sequencing was peripheral blood. These receptors were taken from a woman of 80 years or more with COVID-19, enrolled during active disease.

The chain is built from TRBV5-6 and TRBJ2-7, with 14 bases identical to TRBD2. Trimming took 3 bases from V and 5 from J; bases not matched to a gene: 1. The CDR3 covers 14 residues. CDR1 and CDR2 from the germline V gene are SGHDT and YYEEEE. In nucleotides, the CDR3 is TGTGCCAGCAGCTGGGGACTAGCGGGAGACGAGCAGTACTTC. Encoded protein: CASSWGLAGDEQYF.

The J gene is TRBJ1-6, the V gene TRBV21-1; the D call of TRBD1 is as the table states it, not checked on the DNA. TRBV21-1 has pseudogene status. This CDR3 comprises 16 residues. CDR3 loop: CASSKRGRVTNSPLHF. In DNA form, the CDR3 reads TGTGCCAGCAGCAAAAGGGGCAGGGTCACCAATTCACCCCTCCACTTT.

This chain connects TRBV6-4 to TRBJ2-1, with 8 bases lining up with TRBD2. Germline-derived CDR1 and CDR2 are MRHNA and SNTAGT. J gave up 0 bases and V 5 bases, and 9 bases lay outside the gene matches. The length of the CDR3 is 17 residues. The CDR3 DNA reads as TGTGCCAGCAGTCGGGCCGCGGGGGGTAGCTCCTACAATGAGCAGTTCTTC. Translating gives CASSRAAGGSSYNEQFF.

V and J are TRBV7-8 and TRBJ2-5, with a weak D call TRBD1 (6 bases). Per the germline V gene, CDR1 is SGHVS and CDR2 is FQNEAQ. The CDR3 contains 16 residues. V was pared by 0 bases and J by 4 bases, with 15 bases between. The CDR3 reads CASSLALRLGGETQYF. CDR3 DNA sequence: TGTGCCAGCAGCTTAGCGCTCCGTCTAGGGGGAGAGACCCAGTACTTC.

This chain uses TRBV30 with TRBJ2-7; D might be TRBD1 (6 bases). The V gene lost 1 base and the J gene lost 2 bases, with 12 bases spanning the gap. Germline V gives CDR1 GTSNPN, CDR2 SVGIG (reference sequence). This CDR3 has 14 amino acids. The CDR3 DNA sequence: TGTGCCTGGAGTGGGGGTCGGACAGCCTACGAGCAGTACTTC. It encodes CAWSGGRTAYEQYF.

This chain joins TRBV3-1 (or the pseudogene TRBV3-2) and TRBJ2-7, with TRBD1 matching over 9 bases. This CDR3 comprises 13 residues. Germline CDR1 and CDR2: LGHDT and YNNKEL (reference sequence). The V gene end was trimmed by 7 bases and the J gene end by 3 bases; junction bases not matched to a gene: 4. CDR3 sequence reads: CASKGQGLYEQYF. The CDR3 bases are TGTGCCAGCAAGGGACAGGGACTCTACGAGCAGTACTTC.

This clone was detected a few times. The chain is built from TRBV30 and TRBJ1-2, with 9 bases matching TRBD1. The germline V gene encodes CDR1 GTSNPN and CDR2 SVGIG (reference sequence). The CDR3 is 15 residues long. V lost 4 bases, J lost 4 bases, and 10 bases stayed unmatched. The CDR3 protein is CAWIRTGVAFYGYTF. Written as DNA, the CDR3 is TGTGCCTGGATTAGGACAGGGGTCGCGTTCTATGGCTACACCTTC. The full variable domain, in which reference TRBV30 and TRBJ1-2 provide the parts outside the CDR3, is SQTIHQWPATLVQPVGSPLSLECTVEGTSNPNLYWYRQAAGRGLQLLFYSVGIGQISSEVPQNLSASRPQDRQFILSSKKLLLSDSGFYLCAWIRTGVAFYGYTFGSGTRLTVV.

V and J are TRBV4-1 and TRBJ2-5, with 12 bases matching TRBD2. The CDR3 is 18 amino acids. With 1 base clipped from V and 5 bases from J, the junction kept 11 bases outside the gene matches. Germline V gene lookup returns CDR1 MGHRA and CDR2 YSYEKL. In DNA, the CDR3 is TGCGCCAGCAGCCAAGCTTTGGCTAGCGGGAGGGCCCGGGAGACCCAGTACTTC. This sequence encodes CASSQALASGRARETQYF.

V gene TRBV2 combines with J gene TRBJ1-5; D not certain. Germline CDR1 and CDR2: SNHLY and FYNNEI. Trimming stripped 9 bases from V and 0 bases from J, with 9 bases between. This CDR3 is 13 amino acids long. CDR3 residues: CASEPGSNQPQHF. Here the CDR3 DNA reads TGTGCCAGTGAGCCTGGTAGCAATCAGCCCCAGCATTTT.

V and J are TRBV18 and TRBJ2-1, with 11 bases fitting TRBD2. V was clipped by 6 bases and J by 4 bases; unmatched bases: 14. Looked up from germline, CDR1 is KGHSH and CDR2 is LQKENI. This CDR3 contains 18 residues. The CDR3 sequence is CASSLQTSGTTLYNEQFF. CDR3 sequence (DNA): TGTGCCAGCTCGCTTCAGACTAGCGGGACTACTTTATACAATGAGCAGTTCTTC.

J is TRBJ1-2 and V is TRBV9, with D perhaps matching TRBD1 (6 bases). The CDR3 loop spans 14 amino acids. Deletions cut 1 base from V and 2 bases from J, with 9 bases between. The germline CDR1 and CDR2 sequences are SGDLS and YYNGEE. In nucleotides, the CDR3 is TGTGCCAGCAGCGTACAGGGGTGGAACTATGGCTACACCTTC. Protein product: CASSVQGWNYGYTF.

This sequence joins TRBV6-6 and TRBJ1-2; D might be TRBD1 (5 bases). The CDR3 runs to 14 residues. V lost 2 bases and J 4 bases, leaving 11 bases between the germline ends. The germline V gene encodes CDR1 MNHNY and CDR2 SVGAGI (reference sequence). CDR3 coding DNA: TGTGCCAGCAGTTACCCCCAGGGACTCTATGGCTACACCTTC. Amino acids: CASSYPQGLYGYTF.

The gene calls are TRBV3-1 (or the pseudogene TRBV3-2) and TRBJ1-1; D call uncertain. CDR3 size: 12 residues. V was cut by 1 base and J by 10 bases, with 10 bases left in between. CDR1 is LGHDT, CDR2 YNNKEL, per germline (reference sequence). CDR3 nucleotides: TGTGCCAGCAGCCAAGCGTCAGTTACAGCTTTCTTT. Translated: CASSQASVTAFF.

This chain connects TRBV11-2 to TRBJ2-7; 8 bases agree with TRBD1. V was clipped by 6 bases and J by 5 bases; unmatched bases: 12. The CDR3 has 15 residues. Germline CDR1 is SGHAT and CDR2 is FQNNGV. The CDR3 nucleotides read TGTGCCAGCAGTAGAATGACAGGGGTCCTCCACGAGCAGTACTTC. It yields the protein CASSRMTGVLHEQYF.

The V gene is TRBV5-1, the J gene TRBJ2-7; 8 nucleotides align to TRBD1. This CDR3 contains 14 residues. The germline CDR1 and CDR2 sequences are SGHRS and YFSETQ. Trimming took 3 bases from V and 4 from J; bases not matched to a gene: 6. The CDR3 DNA is TGCGCCAGCAGCTGGAGGGACAGGAATTACGAGCAGTACTTC. This translates into CASSWRDRNYEQYF.

The chain has TRBV9 and TRBJ1-3; D may be TRBD1 (5 bases). The V end lost 0 bases, the J end lost 2 bases, and 12 bases lay between the germline ends. The germline V gene has CDR1 SGDLS and CDR2 YYNGEE. This CDR3 has 16 residues. The CDR3 here is CASSVADSSAGNTIYF. The CDR3 DNA follows: TGTGCCAGCAGCGTAGCAGACAGTTCGGCTGGAAACACCATATATTTT. The full variable domain, in which reference TRBV9 and TRBJ1-3 provide the parts outside the CDR3, is DSGVTQTPKHLITATGQRVTLRCSPRSGDLSVYWYQQSLDQGLQFLIQYYNGEERAKGNILERFSAQQFPDLHSELNLSSLELGDSALYFCASSVADSSAGNTIYFGEGSWLTVV.

This clone was recorded once. The V call is TRBV18, the J call TRBJ2-3; D remains ambiguous. In germline, CDR1 is KGHSH, CDR2 LQKENI. This CDR3 spans 13 amino acids. V lost 8 bases, J lost 4 bases, and 13 bases lay in between. CDR3 sequence (DNA): TGTGCCAGCGGCGGAGAGGTGGCAGATACGCAGTATTTT. Protein: CASGGEVADTQYF.

This chain joins TRBV7-3 and TRBJ2-3; TRBD2 aligns across 9 bases. The CDR3 is made up of 16 amino acids. After removal of 3 bases from V and 1 base from J, the junction contained 5 bases not matched to a gene. The germline V gene has CDR1 SGHTA and CDR2 FQGTGA. CDR3 nucleotides: TGTGCCAGCAGCTTGCGGGGGGGCCTTGGCACAGATACGCAGTATTTT. Translation: CASSLRGGLGTDTQYF. Combining the CDR3 with reference TRBV7-3 and TRBJ2-3 gives the whole variable domain GAGVSQTPSNKVTEKGKYVELRCDPISGHTALYWYRQSLGQGPEFLIYFQGTGAADDSGLPNDRFFAVRPEGSVSTLKIQRTERGDSAVYLCASSLRGGLGTDTQYFGPGTRLTVL.

V is TRBV30 and J is TRBJ1-5; D is ambiguous. V was pared by 4 bases and J by 6 bases, with 16 bases between. This CDR3 is built from 14 residues. Germline CDR1 is GTSNPN and CDR2 is SVGIG (reference sequence). CDR3 residues: CAWTLSSWPQPQHF. The CDR3 region has the DNA TGTGCCTGGACCCTAAGTAGCTGGCCTCAGCCCCAGCATTTT.

The J gene is TRBJ1-6, the V gene TRBV10-3, with TRBD1 matching over 9 bases. Germline trimming cut 4 bases from V and 7 bases from J; bases unmatched to any gene: 8. The germline CDR1 and CDR2 sequences are ENHRY and SYGVKD. The CDR3 covers 16 residues. The CDR3 bases are TGTGCCATCAGTGTACTCGGGACAGGGACAAATTCACCCCTCCACTTT. It translates to CAISVLGTGTNSPLHF.

The rearrangement links TRBV20-1 to TRBJ2-7; the D gene is possibly TRBD1 (5 bases). Germline V lookup: CDR1 DFQATT, CDR2 SNEGSKA (reference sequence). CDR3 length: 11 residues. V lost 6 bases and J 3 bases, leaving 9 bases between the germline ends. CDR3 in DNA: TGCAGTGCCCTTGACAGCTACGAGCAGTACTTC. This encodes CSALDSYEQYF.

The rearrangement joins TRBV7-9 to TRBJ2-7, with a tentative D call TRBD2 (6 bases). The CDR3 runs 15 residues. Trimming took off 10 bases at V and 1 base at J, with 20 bases between the two ends. Per the germline V gene, CDR1 is SEHNR and CDR2 is FQNEAQ (reference sequence). The CDR3 nucleotides are TGTGCCACCGACGAAGGGGTGGGACTGTCCTACGAGCAGTACTTC. This translates into CATDEGVGLSYEQYF.

The V and J genes are TRBV18 and TRBJ2-7; TRBD1 matches at 7 bases. This CDR3 region has 15 residues. The germline V gene has CDR1 KGHSH and CDR2 LQKENI. V lost 5 bases to trimming and J lost 0 bases; unmatched junction nucleotides: 7. CDR3 protein: CASSVTGWSSYEQYF. The CDR3 DNA reads as TGTGCCAGCTCAGTGACAGGGTGGAGCTCCTACGAGCAGTACTTC.

This chain uses TRBV7-2 with TRBJ1-1, with 7 bases lining up with TRBD1. Germline CDR1 is SGHTA and CDR2 is FQGNSA. Losses at the gene ends were 6 bases for V and 5 bases for J; bases not matched to a gene: 9. The CDR3 loop spans 14 amino acids. CDR3 DNA sequence: TGTGCCAGCAGGCAACAAGGGGGCTGGACTGAAGCTTTCTTT. It translates to CASRQQGGWTEAFF.

The chain joins TRBV4-1 to TRBJ2-2; TRBD1 matches at 7 bases. Germline V CDR1 and CDR2: MGHRA, YSYEKL. The CDR3 has 14 amino acids. J gave up 1 base and V 7 bases, and 3 bases lay outside the gene matches. The CDR3 bases are TGCGCCAGCACGAGGACAGGGAACACCGGGGAGCTGTTTTTT. This sequence encodes CASTRTGNTGELFF.

CDR3 nucleotide sequence: TGCGCCAGCAGCTTGGTAGCGACTTCCTACGAGCAGTACTTC. Amino acids: CASSLVATSYEQYF. V and J are TRBV5-1 and TRBJ2-7, with a weak D call TRBD2 (5 bases). Germline CDR1 and CDR2: SGHRS and YFSETQ. The CDR3 is made up of 14 amino acids. Trimming took off 0 bases at V and 1 base at J, with 8 bases between the two ends.

This clone occurred once. The V call is TRBV3-1 (or the pseudogene TRBV3-2), the J call TRBJ1-1, with 8 bases lining up with TRBD1. V gave up 4 bases and J gave up 1 base; unmatched junction bases: 5. The CDR3 covers 15 residues. Germline loops: CDR1 LGHDT, CDR2 YNNKEL (reference sequence). The chain's CDR3 is CASSRGQGTNTEAFF. CDR3 DNA: TGTGCCAGCAGCCGAGGACAGGGAACGAACACTGAAGCTTTCTTT.

V is TRBV7-8 and J is TRBJ1-3, with D unclear. Trimming took off 2 bases at V and 0 bases at J, with 8 bases between the two ends. There are 15 residues in the CDR3. Germline CDR1 SGHVS, CDR2 FQNEAQ. Written as DNA, the CDR3 is TGTGCCAGCAGCTTAACGGACTTCTCTGGAAACACCATATATTTT. Translated: CASSLTDFSGNTIYF.

Only a few counts were recorded for this clone. V and J are TRBV5-1 and TRBJ1-3; 7 bases match TRBD1. After removal of 4 bases from V and 0 bases from J, the junction contained 10 bases not matched to a gene. This CDR3 has 17 residues. Germline assignment: CDR1 SGHRS and CDR2 YFSETQ. The CDR3 coding sequence is TGCGCCAGCAGCCTCAACCGACAGGGACTCTCTGGAAACACCATATATTTT. Translating it yields CASSLNRQGLSGNTIYF.

This chain connects TRBV11-2 to TRBJ2-7; TRBD1 matches 8 bases. The trim removed 0 bases at V and 6 bases at J, leaving 10 bases unmatched. Per germline, CDR1 SGHAT and CDR2 FQNNGV. The CDR3 spans 16 residues. In DNA, the CDR3 is TGTGCCAGCAGCTTAGATCACGGCAGGGGGCTAAGCGAGCAGTACTTC. Amino acids: CASSLDHGRGLSEQYF.

The chain links TRBV5-5 to TRBJ1-2; D is perhaps TRBD1 (5 bases). Germline V CDR1 and CDR2: SGHKS, YYEKEE (reference sequence). V was clipped by 0 bases and J by 8 bases, with 11 bases between them. The CDR3 is 13 amino acids. CDR3 DNA: TGTGCCAGCAGCTTGGGGACAACCCCGGGCTACACCTTC. This translates into CASSLGTTPGYTF.

The chain has TRBV6-2 or TRBV6-3 and TRBJ1-5; tentative D call: TRBD1 (5 bases). Germline V gives CDR1 MNHEY, CDR2 SVGEGT. The CDR3 has 15 amino acids. V was clipped by 5 bases and J by 6 bases, with 17 bases between them. The CDR3 region is CASSKTGGTGQPQHF. CDR3 sequence (DNA): TGTGCCAGCAGTAAGACCGGGGGGACGGGTCAGCCCCAGCATTTT.